This is a list of T cell receptor beta chains from one sample in a study of blood T cell repertoires in COVID-19. Here immunoSEQ multiplex PCR was the method, and the copy in TCRdb shows in-frame clones only, minus some. The sample shows about 360,000 clones, approximately 86% of them seen only once. Sequencing was performed on PBMCs or T cells enriched from blood (not recorded which). The source of these receptors is a woman aged 40 to 50 with acute COVID-19. The CDR3 runs from the conserved cysteine through the conserved F or W. Fields, in order: clone size, CDR3 length, D gene, V gene, J gene, CDR3 protein, CDR3 DNA. A D gene is named only where the DNA matches it firmly. Size is omitted from some rows. Given values are once, few, many or a class for expanded clones.

.	15	.	TRBV7-9	TRBJ1-2	CASSPTGSLNYGYTF	TGTGCCAGCAGCCCAACAGGTTCCCTTAACTATGGCTACACCTTC
.	12	.	TRBV12-3/TRBV12-4	TRBJ1-4	CASRGDYGKLFF	TGTGCCAGCAGAGGGGATTATGGAAAACTGTTTTTT
.	14	.	TRBV6-5	TRBJ1-6	CASSGRGYNSPLHF	TGTGCCAGCAGCGGACGGGGGTATAATTCACCCCTCCACTTT
once	13	TRBD1	TRBV24-1	TRBJ2-5	CAISTGEKETQYF	TGTGCCATCTCGACAGGGGAAAAAGAGACCCAGTACTTC
.	12	TRBD1	TRBV27	TRBJ1-1	CASSPSTGEAFF	TGTGCCAGCAGTCCGTCGACAGGGGAAGCTTTCTTT
.	14	.	TRBV27	TRBJ1-2	CASSSTGLRFGYTF	TGTGCCAGCAGTTCCACAGGGTTGAGGTTCGGCTACACCTTC
.	15	.	TRBV19	TRBJ1-1	CASSIPPRGVGEAFF	TGTGCCAGTAGTATCCCCCCCCGCGGGGTCGGTGAAGCTTTCTTT
.	15	TRBD2	TRBV4-2	TRBJ2-2	CASSQERLATGELFF	TGTGCCAGCAGCCAAGAAAGACTAGCCACCGGGGAGCTGTTTTTT
.	12	.	TRBV30	TRBJ2-2	CAWRTPVGELFF	TGTGCCTGGAGGACTCCGGTCGGGGAGCTGTTTTTT
.	18	TRBD2	TRBV4-1	TRBJ2-7	CASSHLGYSGGYSYEQYF	TGCGCCAGCAGCCACTTAGGATATAGCGGGGGCTACTCCTACGAGCAGTACTTC
.	15	.	TRBV30	TRBJ2-2	CAWSVLAGWTGELFF	TGTGCCTGGAGTGTACTGGCAGGGTGGACCGGGGAGCTGTTTTTT
.	14	TRBD1	TRBV5-5	TRBJ2-7	CASSLGQGAYEQYF	TGTGCCAGCAGCTTGGGACAGGGAGCTTACGAGCAGTACTTC
.	15	TRBD1	TRBV6-2/TRBV6-3	TRBJ1-1	CASSTRDRENTEAFF	TGTGCCAGCAGTACCCGGGACAGGGAGAACACTGAAGCTTTCTTT
.	16	.	TRBV19	TRBJ2-5	CASSPWGGSQEETQYF	TGTGCCAGTAGTCCTTGGGGCGGTTCACAGGAAGAGACCCAGTACTTC
.	14	.	TRBV11-2	TRBJ2-1	CASSQDGGYNEQFF	TGTGCCAGCAGCCAGGATGGGGGGTACAATGAGCAGTTCTTC
.	16	TRBD1	TRBV6-6	TRBJ1-1	CASSYSRGQGNAEAFF	TGTGCCAGCAGTTACTCGAGGGGACAGGGGAACGCTGAAGCTTTCTTT
once	13	TRBD1	TRBV3-1/TRBV3-2	TRBJ2-7	CASSIQGAYEQYF	TGTGCCAGCAGCATACAGGGGGCTTACGAGCAGTACTTC
.	15	.	TRBV4-1	TRBJ2-5	CASSHRLIVQETQYF	TGCGCCAGCAGCCACAGACTAATAGTCCAAGAGACCCAGTACTTC
.	16	.	TRBV11-3	TRBJ1-2	CASSLHRVGPNYGYTF	TGTGCCAGCAGCTTACACAGGGTAGGGCCTAACTATGGCTACACCTTC
.	14	.	TRBV19	TRBJ2-2	CASRRDTNTGELFF	TGTGCCAGTCGACGGGACACTAACACCGGGGAGCTGTTTTTT
.	16	TRBD2	TRBV5-8	TRBJ2-5	CASRVLAGGPRETQYF	TGTGCCAGCAGGGTACTAGCGGGGGGTCCCCGGGAGACCCAGTACTTC
.	14	.	TRBV29-1	TRBJ2-2	CSASQGGNTGELFF	TGCAGCGCAAGCCAGGGGGGCAACACCGGGGAGCTGTTTTTT
.	16	TRBD1	TRBV5-1	TRBJ1-1	CASSSGQGAFGTEAFF	TGCGCCAGCAGCTCCGGACAGGGGGCTTTCGGCACTGAAGCTTTCTTT
.	16	TRBD1	TRBV5-4	TRBJ1-6	CASSSPTGLGNSPLHF	TGTGCCAGCAGCTCGCCGACAGGGCTTGGGAATTCACCCCTCCACTTT
few	14	.	TRBV30	TRBJ1-5	CAWSVGTPNQPQHF	TGTGCCTGGAGTGTAGGGACTCCCAATCAGCCCCAGCATTTT
.	13	.	TRBV30	TRBJ2-7	CAWSVSLYYEQYF	TGTGCCTGGAGTGTTTCTCTTTATTACGAGCAGTACTTC
.	16	TRBD2	TRBV7-6	TRBJ2-2	CASSLEAGGSTGELFF	TGTGCCAGCAGCTTAGAAGCGGGGGGCAGCACCGGGGAGCTGTTTTTT
.	14	TRBD1	TRBV19	TRBJ2-1	CASSPGGIYNEQFF	TGTGCCAGTAGCCCAGGGGGCATATACAATGAGCAGTTCTTC
few	11	.	TRBV4-1	TRBJ1-2	CATFKGDGYTF	TGCGCCACTTTCAAGGGGGATGGCTACACCTTC
once	15	.	TRBV5-6	TRBJ1-2	CASSPNGGVGYGYTF	TGTGCCAGCAGCCCGAACGGGGGGGTCGGCTATGGCTACACCTTC
.	15	.	TRBV7-8	TRBJ2-1	CASSLAGGLNNEQFF	TGTGCCAGCAGCTTAGCTGGGGGCTTAAACAATGAGCAGTTCTTC
.	15	.	TRBV9	TRBJ2-7	CASSSTPLRSYEQYF	TGTGCCAGCAGCTCAACACCACTACGGAGCTACGAGCAGTACTTC
.	13	.	TRBV19	TRBJ2-3	CASKGDYQDTQYF	TGTGCCAGCAAGGGAGATTACCAAGATACGCAGTATTTT
.	12	.	TRBV6-4	TRBJ1-5	CATPPSNQPQHF	TGTGCCACCCCCCCGAGCAATCAGCCCCAGCATTTT
few	14	.	TRBV19	TRBJ1-5	CASSGTGGNQPQHF	TGTGCCAGTAGTGGGACTGGAGGGAATCAGCCCCAGCATTTT
.	16	.	TRBV12-5	TRBJ1-5	CASGLVVGQGYQPQHF	TGTGCTAGTGGTTTGGTAGTCGGGCAGGGCTATCAGCCCCAGCATTTT
.	14	TRBD2	TRBV6-5	TRBJ2-3	CASISGGAGDTQYF	TGTGCCAGTATTAGCGGGGGGGCTGGAGATACGCAGTATTTT
.	15	.	TRBV7-2	TRBJ1-2	CASSLGPTANYGYTF	TGTGCCAGCAGCTTAGGTCCCACAGCTAACTATGGCTACACCTTC
.	15	.	TRBV9	TRBJ1-2	CASSVEISGDYGYTF	TGTGCCAGCAGCGTAGAGATCAGCGGTGACTATGGCTACACCTTC
.	16	TRBD1	TRBV2	TRBJ1-5	CASTYSGGLSNQPQHF	TGTGCCAGCACATACTCAGGGGGACTTAGCAATCAGCCCCAGCATTTT
once	18	TRBD1	TRBV19	TRBJ2-5	CASSSRPIGQGARETQYF	TGTGCCAGTAGTAGTAGACCGATCGGACAGGGGGCTAGGGAGACCCAGTACTTC
.	17	.	TRBV4-1	TRBJ1-6	CASSQESYADIYSPLHF	TGCGCCAGCAGCCAAGAGAGTTATGCGGATATCTATTCACCCCTCCACTTT
.	15	TRBD2	TRBV20-1	TRBJ2-3	CSASQRGSSTDTQYF	TGCAGTGCTAGTCAGCGGGGGTCTAGCACAGATACGCAGTATTTT